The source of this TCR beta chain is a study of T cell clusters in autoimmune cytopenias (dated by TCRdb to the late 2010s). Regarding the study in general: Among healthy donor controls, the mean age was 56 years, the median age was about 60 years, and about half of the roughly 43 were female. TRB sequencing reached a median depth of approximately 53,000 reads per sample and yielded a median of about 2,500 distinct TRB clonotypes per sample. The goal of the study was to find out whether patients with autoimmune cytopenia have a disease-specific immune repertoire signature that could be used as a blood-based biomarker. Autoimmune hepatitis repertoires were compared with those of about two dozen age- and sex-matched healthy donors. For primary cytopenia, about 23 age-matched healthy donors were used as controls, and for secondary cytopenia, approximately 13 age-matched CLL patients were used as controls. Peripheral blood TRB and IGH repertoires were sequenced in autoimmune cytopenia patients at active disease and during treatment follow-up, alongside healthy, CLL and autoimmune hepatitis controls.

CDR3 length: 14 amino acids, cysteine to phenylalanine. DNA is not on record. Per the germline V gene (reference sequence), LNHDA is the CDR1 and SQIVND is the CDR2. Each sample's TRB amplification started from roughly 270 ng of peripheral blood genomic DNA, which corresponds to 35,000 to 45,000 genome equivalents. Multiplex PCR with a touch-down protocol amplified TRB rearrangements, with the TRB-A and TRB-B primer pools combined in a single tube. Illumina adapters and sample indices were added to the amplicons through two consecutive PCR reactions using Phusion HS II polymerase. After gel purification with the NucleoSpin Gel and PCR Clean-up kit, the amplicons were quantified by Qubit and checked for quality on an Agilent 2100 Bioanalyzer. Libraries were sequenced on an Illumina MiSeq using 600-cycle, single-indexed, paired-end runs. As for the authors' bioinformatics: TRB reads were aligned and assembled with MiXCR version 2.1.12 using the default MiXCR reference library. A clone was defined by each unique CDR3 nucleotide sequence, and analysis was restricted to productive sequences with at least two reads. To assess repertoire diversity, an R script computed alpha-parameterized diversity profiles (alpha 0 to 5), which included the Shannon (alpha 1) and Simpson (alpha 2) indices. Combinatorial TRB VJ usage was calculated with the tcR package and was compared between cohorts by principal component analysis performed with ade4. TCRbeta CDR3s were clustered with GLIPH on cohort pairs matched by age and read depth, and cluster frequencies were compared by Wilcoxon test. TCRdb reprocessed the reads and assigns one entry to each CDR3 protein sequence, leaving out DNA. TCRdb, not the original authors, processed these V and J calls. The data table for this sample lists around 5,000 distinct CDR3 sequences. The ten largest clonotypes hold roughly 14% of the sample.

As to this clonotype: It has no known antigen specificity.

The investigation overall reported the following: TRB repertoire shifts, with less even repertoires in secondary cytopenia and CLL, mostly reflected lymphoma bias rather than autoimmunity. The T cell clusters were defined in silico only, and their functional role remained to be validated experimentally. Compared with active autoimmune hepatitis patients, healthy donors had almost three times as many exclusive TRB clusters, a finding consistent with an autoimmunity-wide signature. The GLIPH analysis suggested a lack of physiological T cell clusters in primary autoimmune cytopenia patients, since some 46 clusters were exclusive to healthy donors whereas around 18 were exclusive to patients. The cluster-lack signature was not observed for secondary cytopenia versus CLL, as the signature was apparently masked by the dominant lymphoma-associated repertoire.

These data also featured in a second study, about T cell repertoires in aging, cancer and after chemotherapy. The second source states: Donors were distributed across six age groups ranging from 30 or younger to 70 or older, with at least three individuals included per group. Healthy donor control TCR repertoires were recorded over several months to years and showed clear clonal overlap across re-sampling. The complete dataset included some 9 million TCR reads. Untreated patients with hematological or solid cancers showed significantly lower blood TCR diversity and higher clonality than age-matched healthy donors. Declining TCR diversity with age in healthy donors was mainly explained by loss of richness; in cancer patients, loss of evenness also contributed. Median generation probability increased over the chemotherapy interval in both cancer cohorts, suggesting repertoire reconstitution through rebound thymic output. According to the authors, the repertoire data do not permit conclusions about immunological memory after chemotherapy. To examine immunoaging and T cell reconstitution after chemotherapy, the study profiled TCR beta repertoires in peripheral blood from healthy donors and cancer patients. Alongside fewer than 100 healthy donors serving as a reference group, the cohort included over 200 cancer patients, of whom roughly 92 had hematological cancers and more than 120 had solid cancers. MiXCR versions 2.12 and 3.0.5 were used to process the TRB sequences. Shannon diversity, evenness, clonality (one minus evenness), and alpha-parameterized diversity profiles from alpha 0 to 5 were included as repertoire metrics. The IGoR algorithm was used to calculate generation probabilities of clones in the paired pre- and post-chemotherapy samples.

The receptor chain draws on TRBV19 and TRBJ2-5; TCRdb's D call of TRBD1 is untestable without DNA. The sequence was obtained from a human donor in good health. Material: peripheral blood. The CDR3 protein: CASTRTGGLETQYF.